This T cell receptor beta chain was sequenced in a study of shared clonotypes between healthy human individuals. Germline V CDR1 and CDR2: MDHEN, SYDVKM. This CDR3 contains 15 residues. V shed 6 bases, J shed 0 bases, and the junction held 8 bases outside the gene matches. Produced via immunoSEQ multiplex PCR; TCRdb's table is partial and in-frame only. The sample contains roughly 1.5 million clones, approximately 98% of which appear only once. The chain is built from TRBV28 and TRBJ2-7; 7 bases line up with TRBD2. This TCR was sampled from a young man in good health. The specimen sequenced was naive CD4+ T cells sorted from blood. Indicated subset: CD45RA+ positively selected. The CDR3 reads CASRRTSVRSYEQYF. In nucleotides, the CDR3 is TGTGCCAGCAGACGTACTAGCGTCCGCTCCTACGAGCAGTACTTC.